This T cell receptor (beta chain) comes out of a study of Ad26.COV2.S vaccination and SARS-CoV-2 variants. Overall study: Intramuscularly, Ad26.COV2.S was given either once or twice, 56 days apart.

Noted treatment: 15 to 20 received Ad26.COV2.S at low or high dose, single or two shots; 5 received placebo; per-sample allocation not given. The samples date from day 63 after the first vaccine or placebo injection. Ad26.COV2.S expressed prefusion-stabilized spike from the original Wuhan strain. Study-level points and caveats: Measurement of non-spike TCR breadth gave similar results in vaccine and placebo recipients.

Only in-frame clones appear in the TCRdb table, and some are missing; sequencing was by immunoSEQ multiplex PCR. The top ten clones hold around 2.5% of a sample with 350,000 to 550,000 clones, roughly 89% of them seen once. For this clone: Its matching antigen is unknown.

V dropped 1 base and J dropped 1 base, with 11 bases sitting between them. Germline CDR1 and CDR2: LGHNA and YSLEER. The length of the CDR3 is 16 residues. This clonotype was sampled from a person aged 18-65 years who received the Ad26.COV2.S COVID-19 vaccine or a placebo. The sequencing here drew on peripheral blood, taken in a trial of Ad26.COV2.S vaccine versus placebo. The V gene is TRBV4-3, the J gene TRBJ1-3; no clear D. The CDR3 is CASSQGGSRSGNTIYF. The CDR3 bases are TGCGCCAGCAGCCAAGGGGGATCCAGGTCTGGAAACACCATATATTTT.